Below are 3 T cell receptor beta chains sequenced from a single sample in a study of CD4 T cells in relation to SARS-CoV-2 and coronaviruses (dated by TCRdb to the early 2020s). These TCRs are of unknown antigen specificity. The library was obtained by the immunoSEQ multiplex PCR assay. TCRdb holds this immuneACCESS table with in-frame rearrangements only. Some clones are missing; in checked studies, unresolved V genes explain under half, and the rest has no known cause. A total of some 44,000 clones appear in this sample, roughly 82% of them only once. About 1.5% of the sample lies in the top ten. What was sequenced was naive CD4+ T cells from PBMCs, cultured in vitro. The cell subset or site label here, explained by the study, means: naive CD4+ T cells isolated by negative enrichment. Source of these receptors: an adult with COVID-19.

The chain recombines TRBV2 with TRBJ2-3; 13 bases map to TRBD2. The CDR3 is made up of 14 amino acids. The germline CDR1 and CDR2 sequences are SNHLY and FYNNEI. J gave up 1 base and V 10 bases, and 2 bases lay outside the gene matches. CDR3 nucleotides: TGTGCCACGGGACTAGCGGGACGCACAGATACGCAGTATTTT. It yields the protein CATGLAGRTDTQYF.

V and J are TRBV9 and TRBJ2-2; 7 nucleotides match TRBD2. CDR3 length equals 15 residues. Looked up from germline, CDR1 is SGDLS and CDR2 is YYNGEE. V gave up 1 base and J gave up 7 bases; unmatched junction bases: 7. This CDR3 reads CASSVSRELIGELFF. The CDR3 DNA sequence: TGTGCCAGCAGCGTATCGCGGGAGCTCATCGGGGAGCTGTTTTTT.

The rearrangement uses TRBV7-3 and TRBJ2-1, with 7 bases that match TRBD2. The CDR3 is made up of 15 amino acids. Germline trimming cut 2 bases from V and 3 bases from J; bases unmatched to any gene: 4. Germline V gene lookup returns CDR1 SGHTA and CDR2 FQGTGA. For the CDR3, the DNA is TGTGCCAGCAGCTTAGCTAGCGGAGTCTACAATGAGCAGTTCTTC. This encodes CASSLASGVYNEQFF.